A selection of T cell receptor beta chains follows, all from one sample in a study of T cells in Graves' hyperthyroidism and ophthalmopathy. TCRdb used MiXCR to reprocess the multiplex PCR reads, holding one entry per CDR3 protein. Here the sample spans about 590,000 distinct CDR3 sequences, 15% to 18% being singletons. Sample: blood. The receptors were gathered from a woman in her twenties or thirties with Graves' hyperthyroidism. CDR3s leave out the opening cysteine and the closing phenylalanine or tryptophan.

J,V,length,CDR3
TRBJ2-1,TRBV7-6,12,ASSHSGKREGWF
TRBJ2-3,TRBV20-1,10,SAERETDTQY
TRBJ1-2,TRBV27,11,ASRTQGTYGYT
TRBJ2-1,TRBV12-3/TRBV12-4,10,ASSLKRIEQF
TRBJ1-3,TRBV6-1,15,ASSQPGQTNSGNTIY
TRBJ2-7,TRBV7-8,12,ASSPAVSTYEQY
TRBJ1-2,TRBV20-1,9,SPKINYGYT
TRBJ2-1,TRBV12-3/TRBV12-4,14,ASSPPGLAGYNEQF
TRBJ2-5,TRBV5-1,9,ASSEQETPY
TRBJ2-1,TRBV20-1,13,SADSGDLPYNEQF
TRBJ2-7,TRBV28,12,ASTPTWTPYEQY
TRBJ2-5,TRBV11-3,13,ASSLDDRGGETQY
TRBJ2-7,TRBV20-1,14,SARYLPVGLSYEQY
TRBJ2-7,TRBV2,13,ASSEFQGGSYEQY
TRBJ2-1,TRBV27,12,ASSLASGRNEQF
TRBJ1-1,TRBV5-1,15,ASSLGERGQGYTEAF
TRBJ2-3,TRBV12-3/TRBV12-4,15,ASSPQGGRGNTDTQY
TRBJ2-5,TRBV6-2/TRBV6-3,13,ASSYLRDGRETQY
TRBJ1-2,TRBV5-1,13,ASSLWTGGLYGYT
TRBJ2-3,TRBV3-1,12,ASSQGVGADTQY
TRBJ2-1,TRBV10-3,14,AISESGSGTNNEQF
TRBJ1-3,TRBV12-3/TRBV12-4,14,ASSLVDRLSGNTIY
TRBJ2-1,TRBV20-1,14,SARPGLVLSYNEQF
TRBJ1-1,TRBV3-1,12,ASSQDRQSTEAF
TRBJ2-3,TRBV5-1,13,ASSLDARPTDTQY
TRBJ1-1,TRBV18,13,ASSPTRREDTEAF
TRBJ1-2,TRBV19,12,ASSTRQGDYGYT
TRBJ2-3,TRBV5-1,16,ASSEGLAGAIGADTQY
TRBJ1-5,TRBV28,13,ASSEGQANNQPQH
TRBJ2-1,TRBV11-1,14,ASSLGSSGGVNEQF
TRBJ1-5,TRBV12-5,9,ASGLNQPQH
TRBJ1-1,TRBV29-1,12,SVETGQGGTEAF
TRBJ2-1,TRBV20-1,10,SASQGYNEQF
TRBJ2-5,TRBV27,14,ASSPYSAGGRETQY
TRBJ2-1,TRBV6-1,14,ASSLQLAGEGNEQF
TRBJ2-7,TRBV18,12,ASSRNRGTYEQY
TRBJ2-3,TRBV5-6,12,ASRSRLSTDTQY
TRBJ1-4,TRBV18,13,ASSPQALSSEKLF
TRBJ2-1,TRBV13,13,ASSSDSQGHNEQF
TRBJ2-3,TRBV2,12,ASSDGIGTDTQY
TRBJ2-5,TRBV3-1,12,ASSQVNRQETQY
TRBJ1-1,TRBV6-5,11,ASSYSTRAEAF
TRBJ2-1,TRBV28,13,ASLPGLAGGNEQF
TRBJ1-5,TRBV3-1,13,ASSQGGSSNQPQH
TRBJ2-1,TRBV16,12,ASSPNKWYDEQF